The source of this TCR beta chain is a study of blood T cells in healthy people across ages. Trimming cost V 7 bases and J 3 bases; bases outside gene matches: 6. Germline V gene sequence: CDR1 KGHDR, CDR2 SFDVKD. The CDR3 covers 14 residues. Per sample, at least 5 micrograms of total RNA were extracted. A second roughly 6 to 11 cycle PCR used barcoded and J-beta primers. CDR3-containing paired-end reads numbering at least 2.5 million came from each sample. TCRdb used MiXCR to reprocess the 5' RACE reads, holding one entry per CDR3 protein. The sample yields some 890,000 distinct CDR3 sequences, 25% to 30% seen once. This clonotype was seen a few times. These data also featured in a second study, about T cells of mothers and their children. From that paper: A few healthy Caucasian mothers, along with their six children, served as the donors. Normalized overlap was always slightly, never significantly, higher in related than unrelated mother-child pairs.

The TCR was taken from a middle-aged woman in good health. This chain connects TRBV24-1 to TRBJ1-2, with 8 bases that match TRBD1. The sequenced sample consisted of blood. CDR3 sequence: CATSEGTGDYGYTF. In DNA form, the CDR3 reads TGTGCCACCAGCGAGGGGACAGGAGACTATGGCTACACCTTC.